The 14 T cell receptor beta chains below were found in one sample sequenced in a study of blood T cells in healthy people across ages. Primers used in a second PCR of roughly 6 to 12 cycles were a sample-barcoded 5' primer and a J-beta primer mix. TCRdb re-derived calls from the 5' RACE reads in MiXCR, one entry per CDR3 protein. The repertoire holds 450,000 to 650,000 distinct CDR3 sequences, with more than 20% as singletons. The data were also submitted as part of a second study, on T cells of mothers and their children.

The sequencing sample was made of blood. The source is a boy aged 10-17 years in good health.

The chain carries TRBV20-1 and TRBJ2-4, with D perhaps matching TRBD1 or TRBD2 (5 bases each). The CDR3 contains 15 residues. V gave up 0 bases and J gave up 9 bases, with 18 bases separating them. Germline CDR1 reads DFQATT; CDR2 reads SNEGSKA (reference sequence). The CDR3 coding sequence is TGCAGTGCTAGAGATCTAAGGTCGGACGGGGCCATTCAGTACTTC. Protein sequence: CSARDLRSDGAIQYF.

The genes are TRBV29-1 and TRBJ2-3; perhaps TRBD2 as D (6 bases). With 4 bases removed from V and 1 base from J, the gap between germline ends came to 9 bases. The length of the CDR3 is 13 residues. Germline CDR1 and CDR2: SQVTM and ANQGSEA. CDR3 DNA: TGCAGCGTTGGGGCTAGCGGCACAGATACGCAGTATTTT. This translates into CSVGASGTDTQYF.

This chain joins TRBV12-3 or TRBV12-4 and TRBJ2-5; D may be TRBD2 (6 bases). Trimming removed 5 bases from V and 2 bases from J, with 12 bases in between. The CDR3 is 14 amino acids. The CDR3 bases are TGTGCCAGCAGTCCGGGACTGCGACAAGAGACCCAGTACTTC. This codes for CASSPGLRQETQYF.

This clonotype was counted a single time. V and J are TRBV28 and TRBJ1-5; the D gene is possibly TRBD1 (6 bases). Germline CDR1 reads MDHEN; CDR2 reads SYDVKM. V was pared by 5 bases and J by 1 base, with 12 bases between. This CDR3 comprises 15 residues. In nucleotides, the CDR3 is TGTGCCAGCAGTACGACAGGTCCCAGCAATCAGCCCCAGCATTTT. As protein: CASSTTGPSNQPQHF.

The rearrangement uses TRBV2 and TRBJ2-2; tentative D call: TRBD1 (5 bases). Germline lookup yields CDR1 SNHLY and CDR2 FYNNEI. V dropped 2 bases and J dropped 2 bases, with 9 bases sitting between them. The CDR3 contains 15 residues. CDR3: CASSEWQGNTGELFF. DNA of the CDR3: TGTGCCAGCAGTGAATGGCAGGGTAACACCGGGGAGCTGTTTTTT.

Here the CDR3 DNA reads TGCAGTGCAGACAGGGGCTATAATGAGCAGTTCTTC. Amino acid sequence: CSADRGYNEQFF. This chain joins TRBV20-1 and TRBJ2-1; 8 bases are a match to TRBD1. Germline lookup yields CDR1 DFQATT and CDR2 SNEGSKA (reference sequence). J lost 7 bases, V lost 6 bases, and 5 bases had no gene match. The CDR3 has 12 residues.

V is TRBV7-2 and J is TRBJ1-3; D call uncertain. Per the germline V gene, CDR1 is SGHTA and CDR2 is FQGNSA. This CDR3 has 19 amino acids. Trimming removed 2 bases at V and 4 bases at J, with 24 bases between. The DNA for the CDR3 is TGTGCCAGCAGCTTACGGTGGACCCCGGCCAAGTGGCCGGGAAACACCATATATTTT. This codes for CASSLRWTPAKWPGNTIYF. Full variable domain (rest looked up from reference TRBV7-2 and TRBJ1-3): GAGVSQSPSNKVTEKGKDVELRCDPISGHTALYWYRQSLGQGLEFLIYFQGNSAPDKSGLPSDRFSAERTGGSVSTLTIQRTQQEDSAVYLCASSLRWTPAKWPGNTIYFGEGSWLTVV.

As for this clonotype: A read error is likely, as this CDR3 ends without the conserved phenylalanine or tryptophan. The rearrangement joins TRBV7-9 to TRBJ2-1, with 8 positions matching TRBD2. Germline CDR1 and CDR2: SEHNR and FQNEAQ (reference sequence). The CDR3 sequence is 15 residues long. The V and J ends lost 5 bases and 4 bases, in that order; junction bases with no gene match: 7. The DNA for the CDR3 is TGTGCCAGCAGCGCGTCCGGGACTAGGTACAATGAGCAGTTCCTC. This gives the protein CASSASGTRYNEQFL.

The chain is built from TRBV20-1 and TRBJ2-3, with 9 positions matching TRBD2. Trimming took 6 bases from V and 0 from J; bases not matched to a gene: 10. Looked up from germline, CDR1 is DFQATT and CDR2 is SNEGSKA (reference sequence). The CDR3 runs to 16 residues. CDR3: CSADRLAGLSTDTQYF. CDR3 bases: TGCAGTGCCGACCGTCTAGCGGGGCTTAGCACAGATACGCAGTATTTT.

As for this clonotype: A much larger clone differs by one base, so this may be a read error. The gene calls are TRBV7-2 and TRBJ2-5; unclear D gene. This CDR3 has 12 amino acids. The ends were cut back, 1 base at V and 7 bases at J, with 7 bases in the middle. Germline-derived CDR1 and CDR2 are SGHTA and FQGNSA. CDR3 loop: CASSLVEGTQYF. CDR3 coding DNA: TGTGCCAGCAGCTTAGTGGAAGGGACCCAGTACTTC.

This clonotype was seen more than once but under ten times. This chain's CDR3 is CASRRMGHEQYF. In DNA form, the CDR3 reads TGTGCCAGCAGGAGAATGGGCCACGAGCAGTACTTC. The rearrangement uses TRBV28 and TRBJ2-7; unclear D gene. V lost 6 bases and J lost 5, with 11 bases in between. The CDR3 spans 12 residues. CDR1 and CDR2 from the germline V gene are MDHEN and SYDVKM.

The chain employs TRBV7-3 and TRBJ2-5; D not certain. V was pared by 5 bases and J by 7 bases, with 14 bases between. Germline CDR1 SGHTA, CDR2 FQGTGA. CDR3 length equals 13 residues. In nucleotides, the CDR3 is TGTGCCAGCAGCCAAGAGACACTCGGGACCCAGTACTTC. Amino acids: CASSQETLGTQYF.

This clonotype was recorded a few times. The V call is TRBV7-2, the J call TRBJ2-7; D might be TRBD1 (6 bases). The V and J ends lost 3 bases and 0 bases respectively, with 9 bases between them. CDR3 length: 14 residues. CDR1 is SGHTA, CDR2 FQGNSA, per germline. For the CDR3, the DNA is TGTGCCAGCAGCTTCACAGGGTTCTCCTACGAGCAGTACTTC. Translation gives CASSFTGFSYEQYF.

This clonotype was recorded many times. The CDR3 DNA reads as TGTGCCAGCAGCCAAATCCTACTAGGAGTCCAAGAGACCCAGTACTTC. Its protein product is CASSQILLGVQETQYF. The rearrangement links TRBV7-8 to TRBJ2-5, with D possibly being TRBD2 (5 bases). The germline CDR1 and CDR2 sequences are SGHVS and FQNEAQ. V was cut by 5 bases and J by 1 base, with 17 bases left in between. The CDR3 has 16 residues.